This T cell receptor beta chain derives from a study of blood T cells in healthy people across ages. Germline CDR1 GTSNPN, CDR2 SVGIG (reference sequence). CDR3 length equals 12 residues. The sample, about 9.2 milliliters of peripheral blood, was drawn from each donor. Total RNA amounts of at least 6 micrograms were extracted per sample. The authors ran a second PCR of 7 to 11 cycles using a sample-barcoded 5' primer and a J-beta primer mix. Every cDNA molecule carried a tag from a template-switch adaptor bearing 12 random nucleotides. Paired-end reads containing CDR3 totaled no fewer than 2.5 million for each sample. Using its own MiXCR run on the 5' RACE reads, TCRdb lists one record per CDR3 protein. The sample holds approximately 1.5 million distinct CDR3 sequences, approximately 42% seen once.

The sample taken for sequencing was blood. This clonotype was obtained from a woman younger than 30 in good health. The chain combines TRBV30 with TRBJ2-5, with 10 bases aligning to TRBD1. TRBJ2-7 explains the end of the DNA better; the J call may be wrong. In nucleotides, the CDR3 is TGTGCCTTCCGGACAGGGGGGGACGAGCAGTACTTC. This codes for CAFRTGGDEQYF.